The 13 T cell receptor beta chains below all came from one sample that was sequenced in a study of response to subunit inactivated influenza vaccine. TCRdb re-derived calls from the RT-PCR reads in MiXCR, one entry per CDR3 protein. The repertoire holds hundreds of thousands of distinct CDR3 sequences, with 10% to 15% as singletons. Sequenced here: PBMCs from blood, sampled on the day of vaccination. These receptors all stem from a man aged 50 to 59 who received an inactivated influenza vaccine.

V usage is TRBV29-1 and J usage is TRBJ2-7; 8 nucleotides agree with TRBD1. Germline CDR1 is SQVTM and CDR2 is ANQGSEA. The CDR3 totals 14 residues. V lost 3 bases and J lost 0; bases outside the gene matches: 4. CDR3 amino acids: CSVETGEVSYEQYF. DNA of the CDR3: TGCAGCGTTGAGACAGGGGAAGTCTCCTACGAGCAGTACTTC.

This clonotype has just a few counts. The gene calls are TRBV11-2 and TRBJ2-6, with 7 bases aligning to TRBD2. Germline lookup yields CDR1 SGHAT and CDR2 FQNNGV. V gave up 0 bases and J gave up 0 bases; unmatched junction bases: 11. The CDR3 runs to 20 residues. The CDR3: CASSLETHWGGFSGANVLTF. The CDR3 DNA reads TGTGCCAGCAGCTTAGAGACCCACTGGGGGGGATTCTCTGGGGCCAACGTCCTGACTTTC.

This clonotype appeared many times. This sequence joins TRBV12-3 or TRBV12-4 and TRBJ2-1; no definite D call. This CDR3 has 14 amino acids. V gave up 2 bases and J gave up 5 bases, with 10 bases separating them. The CDR3 loop reads CASSLSLGNNEQFF. The CDR3, as DNA: TGTGCCAGCAGTTTAAGTCTTGGAAACAATGAGCAGTTCTTC.

The rearrangement uses TRBV10-3 and TRBJ1-1; a possible D gene is TRBD1 (5 bases). The CDR3 is 9 amino acids. CDR1 and CDR2 from the germline V gene are ENHRY and SYGVKD. In nucleotides, the CDR3 is TGTGGCTGGGGGGCTGAAGCTTTCTTT. Amino acids: CGWGAEAFF.

In this sample, this clonotype turned up many times. V gene TRBV7-9 combines with J gene TRBJ2-2, with D unclear. Germline CDR1 is SEHNR and CDR2 is FQNEAQ (reference sequence). This CDR3 contains 16 residues. V lost 7 bases and J 0 bases, leaving 15 bases between the germline ends. Here the CDR3 reads CASNPRDRANTGELFF. The DNA for the CDR3 is TGTGCCAGCAACCCGCGTGATAGGGCGAACACCGGGGAGCTGTTTTTT.

The J gene is TRBJ1-5, the V gene TRBV20-1; weak D call: TRBD1 (6 bases). Germline loops: CDR1 DFQATT, CDR2 SNEGSKA (reference sequence). This CDR3 has 16 amino acids. Trimming stripped 0 bases from V and 0 bases from J, with 12 bases between. DNA for the CDR3: TGCAGTGCTAGAGATTACAGGGCTCATAGCAATCAGCCCCAGCATTTT. Its protein product is CSARDYRAHSNQPQHF.

This clonotype was seen a few times. The chain has TRBV2 and TRBJ2-5; 10 bases line up with TRBD2. The V gene's germline CDR1 is SNHLY and CDR2 FYNNEI. This CDR3 is built from 13 residues. With 7 bases clipped from V and 1 base from J, the junction kept 0 bases outside the gene matches. The DNA of the CDR3 is TGTGCCAGCAAGCGGGGGGGCCAAGAGACCCAGTACTTC. Translated, it gives CASKRGGQETQYF.

Only a few counts were recorded for this clonotype. This chain links TRBV6-2 or TRBV6-3 with TRBJ2-1, with D possibly TRBD1 on 5 matching bases. CDR3 length equals 15 residues. Trimming removed 6 bases at V and 2 bases at J, with 14 bases between. Germline-derived CDR1 and CDR2 are MNHEY and SVGEGT. The CDR3 region is CASRSGLRAYNEQFF. The CDR3, as DNA: TGTGCCAGCAGATCAGGGTTAAGGGCCTACAATGAGCAGTTCTTC.

The J gene is TRBJ2-1, the V gene TRBV4-2; TRBD1 aligns across 8 bases. The length of the CDR3 is 16 residues. Germline V gene lookup returns CDR1 LGHNA and CDR2 YNFKEQ. With V trimmed by 3 bases and J by 2 bases, 6 bases remained unmatched. CDR3 coding DNA: TGTGCCAGCAGCCAGAATCAGGGGGCGCCCTACAATGAGCAGTTCTTC. This gives the protein CASSQNQGAPYNEQFF.

The table lists this clonotype with many counts. V usage is TRBV5-1 and J usage is TRBJ2-3; 8 bases match TRBD2. This CDR3 comprises 16 residues. After removal of 4 bases from V and 5 bases from J, the junction contained 12 bases not matched to a gene. From germline, CDR1 is SGHRS and CDR2 YFSETQ. CDR3 DNA: TGCGCCAGCAGCCCGGGGCATAGCGGGGTTTTAGATACGCAGTATTTT. Its protein product is CASSPGHSGVLDTQYF.

This clonotype was counted between two and nine times. The chain combines TRBV6-5 with TRBJ2-5, with 9 bases identical to TRBD1. This CDR3 is built from 16 residues. Looked up from germline, CDR1 is MNHEY and CDR2 is SVGAGI. Unmatched junction bases numbered 11, after V lost 4 bases and J lost 5 bases. The CDR3 reads CASSSLRTGAPETQYF. In DNA, the CDR3 is TGTGCCAGCAGTTCCCTGAGGACAGGGGCGCCTGAGACCCAGTACTTC.

This clonotype turned up a few times. V and J are TRBV6-5 and TRBJ2-7; D remains unclear. CDR1 and CDR2 from the germline V gene are MNHEY and SVGAGI. The V end lost 0 bases, the J end lost 7 bases, and 10 bases lay between the germline ends. This CDR3 has 13 amino acids. Here the CDR3 reads CASSYSYQSEQYF. DNA for the CDR3: TGTGCCAGCAGTTACTCGTACCAGTCGGAGCAGTACTTC.

Comments on this clonotype: Germline and junction disagree at one end, which may indicate a read error. This sequence joins TRBV5-4 and TRBJ2-2, with D perhaps matching TRBD1 (5 bases). The germline V gene encodes CDR1 SGHNT and CDR2 YYREEE (reference sequence). This CDR3 spans 16 amino acids. The CDR3 DNA follows: TGTACCAGCAGCCCCGGTGGGGCGTTGGTCACCGGGGAGCTGTTTTTT. It specifies CTSSPGGALVTGELFF.